What follows are 32 T cell receptor beta chains derived from one specimen sequenced in a study of graft-versus-host responses after intestinal transplantation. Sequenced by immunoSEQ multiplex PCR; TCRdb stores in-frame clones only, minus some. The top ten hold approximately 2.9% of the sample, which has roughly 60,000 clones, 91% seen once. Material: PBMCs, obtained approximately four months after intestinal transplantation. The source of these receptors is a human patient who received an intestinal transplant, so some T cells may come from the graft donor.

The chain employs TRBV5-4 and TRBJ2-3; 9 positions match TRBD1. The CDR3 runs 17 residues. The V and J ends lost 9 bases and 0 bases, in that order; junction bases with no gene match: 14. Looked up from germline, CDR1 is SGHNT and CDR2 is YYREEE (reference sequence). Here the CDR3 reads CATQRGQGTGSTDTQYF. CDR3 bases: TGTGCCACTCAACGGGGCCAGGGGACAGGGAGCACAGATACGCAGTATTTT.

The chain combines TRBV20-1 with TRBJ2-7; D gene uncertain. The CDR3 totals 11 residues. Trimming removed 0 bases from V and 5 bases from J, with 5 bases in between. Germline V gives CDR1 DFQATT, CDR2 SNEGSKA (reference sequence). The CDR3 loop reads CSARDPHEQYF. The CDR3 DNA follows: TGCAGTGCTAGAGACCCCCACGAGCAGTACTTC.

V and J are TRBV7-2 and TRBJ1-3; a weak D match, TRBD1 (5 bases). Germline V CDR1 and CDR2: SGHTA, FQGNSA. V was shortened by 4 bases and J by 0 bases, with 7 bases between the two germline ends. The CDR3 has 14 residues. In nucleotides, the CDR3 is TGTGCCAGCAGCTACACAGGCTCTGGAAACACCATATATTTT. This encodes CASSYTGSGNTIYF.

Points on this clone: This sample includes further DNA sequences coding for the same CDR3. This chain uses TRBV5-1 with TRBJ2-7, with 9 bases matching TRBD1. This CDR3 is 16 amino acids long. Per the germline V gene, CDR1 is SGHRS and CDR2 is YFSETQ. V lost 0 bases to trimming and J lost 2 bases; unmatched junction nucleotides: 6. The CDR3 DNA sequence: TGCGCCAGCAGCTTGGCCCCGGGACAGGGAACCTACGAGCAGTACTTC. Its translation: CASSLAPGQGTYEQYF.

This clone was picked up one time. CDR3 loop: CASSSGRGRSYGYTF. The CDR3 DNA reads as TGTGCCAGCAGCTCCGGCAGGGGGCGAAGCTATGGCTACACCTTC. This chain links TRBV6-1 with TRBJ1-2; 8 nucleotides match TRBD1. The CDR3 covers 15 residues. J gave up 4 bases and V 6 bases, and 10 bases lay outside the gene matches. The germline V gene has CDR1 MNHNS and CDR2 SASEGT.

CDR3 DNA: TGTGCCAGCAGTGAAGTGTTTAGCGGAAATGAGCAGTTCTTC. Translated, it gives CASSEVFSGNEQFF. The chain joins TRBV6-1 to TRBJ2-1; D is possibly TRBD2 (6 bases). The CDR3 is made up of 14 amino acids. CDR1 is MNHNS, CDR2 SASEGT, per germline. Trimming removed 1 base from V and 7 bases from J, with 11 bases in between.

J is TRBJ1-4 and V is TRBV6-1; possibly TRBD1 for D (6 bases). CDR3 length: 14 amino acids. The germline V gene has CDR1 MNHNS and CDR2 SASEGT. Trimming took 10 bases from V and 8 from J, leaving 20 bases between them. The CDR3 nucleotides read TGTGCCACTAAAGGCGCCCAGAGGGGGGAAAAACTGTTTTTT. It translates to CATKGAQRGEKLFF.

This chain joins TRBV2 and TRBJ2-2; D is perhaps TRBD2 (6 bases). CDR1 SNHLY and CDR2 FYNNEI come from the germline V gene. Deletions cut 7 bases from V and 0 bases from J, with 15 bases between. There are 16 residues in the CDR3. DNA for the CDR3: TGTGCCAGCATAAGGGAGGAGTGGGCGAACACCGGGGAGCTGTTTTTT. Its protein product is CASIREEWANTGELFF.

The rearrangement uses TRBV13 and TRBJ2-7; 8 bases are shared with TRBD2. CDR1 and CDR2 (germline): PRHDT, FYEKMQ (reference sequence). This CDR3 has 16 residues. The trim removed 4 bases at V and 5 bases at J, leaving 13 bases unmatched. CDR3 bases: TGTGCCAGCAGCTCCCAAGGGACTAGTATATACCACGAGCAGTACTTC. Amino acid sequence: CASSSQGTSIYHEQYF.

The V call is TRBV29-1, the J call TRBJ2-3; D unresolved. Germline loops: CDR1 SQVTM, CDR2 ANQGSEA. V lost 4 bases and J lost 2, with 7 bases in between. This CDR3 comprises 12 residues. The CDR3: CSVGDFTDTQYF. Here the CDR3 DNA reads TGCAGCGTTGGGGATTTCACAGATACGCAGTATTTT.

This chain joins TRBV5-6 and TRBJ2-5; no definite D call. The germline CDR1 and CDR2 sequences are SGHDT and YYEEEE. Deletions cut 4 bases from V and 5 bases from J, with 18 bases between. The CDR3 sequence is 15 residues long. Written as DNA, the CDR3 is TGTGCCAGCAGCCCCGGGCTGGGTTGGGTCGAGACCCAGTACTTC. Amino acid sequence: CASSPGLGWVETQYF.

This rearrangement joins TRBV28 to TRBJ2-7; D remains ambiguous. Germline CDR1 and CDR2: MDHEN and SYDVKM. The V and J ends lost 3 bases and 3 bases respectively, with 12 bases between them. The CDR3 is 14 residues long. The CDR3 is CASSFADGVYEQYF. The CDR3 DNA follows: TGTGCCAGCAGTTTCGCCGATGGAGTCTACGAGCAGTACTTC.

This chain connects TRBV5-1 to TRBJ1-4; TRBD1 might be the D (5 bases). Trimming left V 4 bases short and J 8 bases short, with 12 bases between. Germline V gives CDR1 SGHRS, CDR2 YFSETQ. The CDR3 has 13 residues. In DNA form, the CDR3 reads TGCGCCAGCAGCCGGGACGGGGGGGAAAAACTGTTTTTT. Translated: CASSRDGGEKLFF.

The chain has TRBV6-1 and TRBJ2-7; maybe TRBD1 (5 bases). Germline CDR1 MNHNS, CDR2 SASEGT. V dropped 7 bases and J dropped 3 bases, with 7 bases sitting between them. CDR3 size: 11 residues. Here the CDR3 DNA reads TGTGCCAGCACCGACAGCTACGAGCAGTACTTC. Encoded protein: CASTDSYEQYF.

The chain joins TRBV6-5 to TRBJ2-2, with 8 bases fitting TRBD2. Germline CDR1 and CDR2: MNHEY and SVGAGI. The CDR3 totals 15 residues. V dropped 7 bases and J dropped 3; count of bases not matched to a gene: 7. This chain's CDR3 is CASTSRGGDTGELFF. The DNA of the CDR3 is TGTGCCAGCACCTCCCGGGGGGGGGACACCGGGGAGCTGTTTTTT.

The chain links TRBV10-3 to TRBJ2-2, with 14 nucleotides matching TRBD2. Trimming cost V 8 bases and J 1 base; bases outside gene matches: 9. This CDR3 comprises 18 residues. Germline assignment: CDR1 ENHRY and CDR2 SYGVKD. CDR3 sequence reads: CAIGLAGGHPKNTGELFF. The CDR3 region has the DNA TGTGCCATCGGACTAGCGGGGGGCCACCCCAAGAACACCGGGGAGCTGTTTTTT.

The CDR3 DNA reads TGTGCCACCAGCACGGGGGGCCTGAGGGGAAACACCATATATTTT. Amino acid sequence: CATSTGGLRGNTIYF. The J gene is TRBJ1-3, the V gene TRBV15; possible D gene TRBD1, 6 bases. Germline V gives CDR1 LNHNV, CDR2 YYDKDF (reference sequence). With 4 bases removed from V and 4 bases from J, the gap between germline ends came to 14 bases. This CDR3 contains 15 residues.

The V gene is TRBV6-6, the J gene TRBJ2-2; 8 bases fit TRBD2. Germline lookup yields CDR1 MNHNY and CDR2 SVGAGI (reference sequence). Unmatched junction bases numbered 2, after V lost 6 bases and J lost 5 bases. CDR3 length equals 13 residues. The CDR3 sequence is CASRASGTGELFF. In DNA form, the CDR3 reads TGTGCCAGCAGAGCTAGCGGGACCGGGGAGCTGTTTTTT.

V gene TRBV28 combines with J gene TRBJ2-1; D is uncertain. Germline CDR1 and CDR2: MDHEN and SYDVKM. This CDR3 comprises 12 residues. The V end lost 4 bases, the J end lost 6 bases, and 7 bases lay between the germline ends. The CDR3 DNA sequence: TGTGCCAGCAGTTGGGGATTCAATGAGCAGTTCTTC. This codes for CASSWGFNEQFF.

This chain joins TRBV7-2 and TRBJ2-5; weak D call: TRBD2 (5 bases). Trimming removed 1 base from V and 5 bases from J, with 11 bases in between. The CDR3 totals 14 residues. From germline, CDR1 is SGHTA and CDR2 FQGNSA. CDR3 in DNA: TGTGCCAGCAGCTTAGAGGGCGGCGGGGAGACCCAGTACTTC. Amino acids: CASSLEGGGETQYF.

This clone was observed a single time. V usage is TRBV5-1 and J usage is TRBJ2-7; 8 bases map to TRBD1. Germline CDR1 and CDR2: SGHRS and YFSETQ. The CDR3 has 17 amino acids. V trimming: 3 bases; J trimming: 2 bases; junction bases outside the gene matches: 13. CDR3 sequence: CASSYAGLQGVTYEQYF. In DNA, the CDR3 is TGCGCCAGCAGCTATGCCGGTCTACAGGGGGTGACCTACGAGCAGTACTTC.

The V call is TRBV19, the J call TRBJ1-2; no definite D call. The V end lost 6 bases, the J end lost 4 bases, and 18 bases lay between the germline ends. Germline V gives CDR1 LNHDA, CDR2 SQIVND (reference sequence). The CDR3 spans 15 residues. This chain's CDR3 is CASRPRTAPPYGYTF. The CDR3 bases are TGTGCCAGTAGACCCAGGACCGCCCCCCCCTATGGCTACACCTTC. The full variable domain, rest sourced from reference TRBV19 and TRBJ1-2, is DGGITQSPKYLFRKEGQNVTLSCEQNLNHDAMYWYRQDPGQGLRLIYYSQIVNDFQKGDIAEGYSVSREKKESFPLTVTSAQKNPTAFYLCASRPRTAPPYGYTFGSGTRLTVV.

This chain uses TRBV27 with TRBJ2-5; the D gene is possibly TRBD1 (5 bases). Germline lookup yields CDR1 MNHEY and CDR2 SMNVEV (reference sequence). This CDR3 spans 14 amino acids. Deletions cut 8 bases from V and 5 bases from J, with 18 bases between. For the CDR3, the DNA is TGTGCCAGCGGACCCGGACACACCTTGGAGACCCAGTACTTC. Residues: CASGPGHTLETQYF.

The rearrangement uses TRBV9 and TRBJ1-4, with TRBD1 as a possible D gene (5 bases). Trimming took 0 bases from V and 7 from J, leaving 13 bases between them. CDR1 is SGDLS and CDR2 is YYNGEE in the germline V gene. This CDR3 comprises 15 residues. This chain's CDR3 is CASSVERGRGEKLFF. The CDR3 DNA reads as TGTGCCAGCAGCGTAGAACGGGGGAGAGGTGAAAAACTGTTTTTT.

The chain carries TRBV5-1 and TRBJ2-7; D remains ambiguous. V gave up 0 bases and J gave up 2 bases, with 6 bases separating them. This CDR3 comprises 13 residues. The germline V gene encodes CDR1 SGHRS and CDR2 YFSETQ. CDR3 in amino acids: CASSLVDAYEQYF. CDR3 coding DNA: TGCGCCAGCAGCTTGGTAGACGCCTACGAGCAGTACTTC.

This chain links TRBV7-9 with TRBJ2-5, with D unresolved. Germline CDR1 and CDR2: SEHNR and FQNEAQ (reference sequence). The germline V and J ends were trimmed by 6 bases and 6 bases, with 8 bases remaining between them. The CDR3 has 11 amino acids. The CDR3 nucleotides are TGTGCCAGCAGTAGGGCCCAGACCCAGTACTTC. Translation: CASSRAQTQYF. The variable domain in full, with the rest retrieved from reference TRBV7-9 and TRBJ2-5, is DTGVSQNPRHKITKRGQNVTFRCDPISEHNRLYWYRQTLGQGPEFLTYFQNEAQLEKSRLLSDRFSAERPKGSFSTLEIQRTEQGDSAMYLCASSRAQTQYFGPGTRLLVL.

J is TRBJ1-1 and V is TRBV18, with a tentative D call TRBD1 (6 bases). The CDR3 covers 16 residues. The V gene lost 0 bases and the J gene lost 0 bases, with 11 bases spanning the gap. Germline V CDR1 and CDR2: KGHSH, LQKENI. CDR3 residues: CASSPPGQSMNTEAFF. The CDR3 coding sequence is TGTGCCAGCTCACCACCCGGACAGTCGATGAACACTGAAGCTTTCTTT.

Note on this clone: Distinct nucleotide sequences in the sample also encode this CDR3. V is TRBV14 and J is TRBJ2-5; 10 positions match TRBD2. The CDR3 has 15 amino acids. Per the germline V gene, CDR1 is SGHDN and CDR2 is FVKESK. V lost 4 bases, J lost 0 bases, and 2 bases stayed unmatched. CDR3 sequence reads: CASSRTSGYQETQYF. The CDR3 bases are TGTGCCAGCAGCCGGACTAGCGGATACCAAGAGACCCAGTACTTC.

This chain uses TRBV2 with TRBJ1-5, with 7 bases fitting TRBD1. The germline V gene has CDR1 SNHLY and CDR2 FYNNEI. The CDR3 spans 13 residues. V gave up 9 bases and J gave up 6 bases; unmatched junction bases: 8. CDR3 nucleotides: TGTGCCAGTCGGACAGGACTGGGTCAGCCCCAGCATTTT. Translating gives CASRTGLGQPQHF.

This clone was observed once. The chain recombines TRBV7-6 with TRBJ2-5, with 9 bases lining up with TRBD2. The ends lost 5 bases at V and 2 bases at J; junction bases unmatched: 18. Per germline, CDR1 SGHVS and CDR2 FNYEAQ. This CDR3 region has 19 residues. The CDR3 DNA is TGTGCCAGCAGCCGGGCGGGACTAGCACCTATCCACTCACAAGAGACCCAGTACTTC. It encodes CASSRAGLAPIHSQETQYF. The variable domain in full, completed from reference TRBV7-6 and TRBJ2-5, reads GAGVSQSPRYKVTKRGQDVALRCDPISGHVSLYWYRQALGQGPEFLTYFNYEAQQDKSGLPNDRFSAERPEGSISTLTIQRTEQRDSAMYRCASSRAGLAPIHSQETQYFGPGTRLLVL.

The chain links TRBV27 to TRBJ1-5, with a tentative D call TRBD1 (6 bases). The V end was cut by 3 bases, the J end by 5 bases, with 14 bases between. The length of the CDR3 is 15 residues. Germline V gene lookup returns CDR1 MNHEY and CDR2 SMNVEV (reference sequence). CDR3 coding DNA: TGTGCCAGCAGTTTTAGGACAGATGGCGATCAGCCCCAGCATTTT. This gives the protein CASSFRTDGDQPQHF.

The chain carries TRBV19 and TRBJ2-1; a possible D gene is TRBD2 (6 bases). Trimming took 3 bases from V and 4 from J, leaving 13 bases between them. The CDR3 is 15 residues long. Per germline, CDR1 LNHDA and CDR2 SQIVND (reference sequence). The CDR3, as DNA: TGTGCCAGTAGTATTTCGGCGGGACCATACAATGAGCAGTTCTTC. Translating it yields CASSISAGPYNEQFF.